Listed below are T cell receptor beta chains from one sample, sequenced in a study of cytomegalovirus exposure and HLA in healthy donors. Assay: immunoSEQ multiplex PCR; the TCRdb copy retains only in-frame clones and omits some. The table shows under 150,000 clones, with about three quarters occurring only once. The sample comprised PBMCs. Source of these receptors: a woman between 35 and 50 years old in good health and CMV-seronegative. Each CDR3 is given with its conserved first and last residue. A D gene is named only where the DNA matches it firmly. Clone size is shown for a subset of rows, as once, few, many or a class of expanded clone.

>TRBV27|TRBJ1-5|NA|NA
TGTGCCAGCAGCCAGGGATTGGGCAATCAGCCCCAGCATTTT
CASSQGLGNQPQHF
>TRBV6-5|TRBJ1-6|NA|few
TGTGCCAGCTGGGCGAAACATAATTCACCCCTCCACTTT
CASWAKHNSPLHF
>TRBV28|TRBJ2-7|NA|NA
TGTGCCAGCAGTTTGGCGAGGACTGGGAGCTCCTACGAGCAGTACTTC
CASSLARTGSSYEQYF
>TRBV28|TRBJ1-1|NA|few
TGTGCCAGCAGTTCCACCCCGAGATTTGAAGCTTTCTTT
CASSSTPRFEAFF
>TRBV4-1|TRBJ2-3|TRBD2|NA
TGCGCCAGCAGCCATGCCAGCGGGAGGGCCGGGTTAGATACGCAGTATTTT
CASSHASGRAGLDTQYF
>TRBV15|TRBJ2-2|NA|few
TGTGCCACCAGCAGAGAACGGGGAGAGGAGCTGTTTTTT
CATSRERGEELFF
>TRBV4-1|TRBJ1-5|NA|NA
TGCGCCAGCAGCCAAGATGGAGTGATTAGCAATCAGCCCCAGCATTTT
CASSQDGVISNQPQHF
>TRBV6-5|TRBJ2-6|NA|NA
TGTGCCAGCAGTTACTGGGGGACTGGGGCCAACGGCCTGACTTTC
CASSYWGTGANGLTF
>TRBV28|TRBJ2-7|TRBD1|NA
TGTGCCAGCGGCAGGGACAGGGCGGACGAGCAGTACTTC
CASGRDRADEQYF
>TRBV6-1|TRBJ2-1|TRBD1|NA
TGTGCCAGCAGTTTGGGACAGGGGCTCGATGAGCAGTTCTTC
CASSLGQGLDEQFF
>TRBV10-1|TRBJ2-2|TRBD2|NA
TGCGCCAGCAGTGAGGGACTAGCGGGAAACACCGGGGAGCTGTTTTTT
CASSEGLAGNTGELFF
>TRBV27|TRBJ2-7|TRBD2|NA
TGTGCCAGCAGTCGAAGCGGGAGAGGGCACGAGCAGTACTTC
CASSRSGRGHEQYF
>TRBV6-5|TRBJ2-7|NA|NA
TGTGCCAGCAGTTACTCCCAAGGAGGGGACGAGCAGTACTTC
CASSYSQGGDEQYF
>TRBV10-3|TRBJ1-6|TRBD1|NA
TGTGCCATCAGTGGGGGTCCGGGACAGGGCTCACCCCTCCACTTT
CAISGGPGQGSPLHF
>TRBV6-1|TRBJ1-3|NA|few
TGTGCCAGCAGTGAAGCGCAGGGGCCTTCTGGAAACACCATATATTTT
CASSEAQGPSGNTIYF
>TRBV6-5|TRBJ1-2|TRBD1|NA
TGTGCCAGCAGCCTGGACAGGGGGCGAAGGGGCTACACCTTC
CASSLDRGRRGYTF
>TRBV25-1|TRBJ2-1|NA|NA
TGTGCCAGCAGTGCCCTTCTCGAGCGGACCTCCTCCTACAATGAGCAGTTCTTC
CASSALLERTSSYNEQFF
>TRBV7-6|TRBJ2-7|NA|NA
TGTGCCAGCAGCCACATATTTAGCCCTAGTCGCCAATACGAGCAGTACTTC
CASSHIFSPSRQYEQYF
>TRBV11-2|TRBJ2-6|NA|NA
TGTGCCATCGAGACCCGGGGAGCTGGGGCCAACGTCCTGACTTTC
CAIETRGAGANVLTF
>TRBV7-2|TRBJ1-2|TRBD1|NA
TGTGCCAGCAGCTACGGACAGGGTCCCTATGGCTACACCTTC
CASSYGQGPYGYTF
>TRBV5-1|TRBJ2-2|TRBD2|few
TGCGCCAGCAGTAGAACGGCGGGAGGGCCCCCGGGGGAGCTGTTTTTT
CASSRTAGGPPGELFF
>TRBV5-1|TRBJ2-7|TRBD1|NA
TGCGCCAGCAGCTTGGACAGGGGGTACGAGCAGTACTTC
CASSLDRGYEQYF
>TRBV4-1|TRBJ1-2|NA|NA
TGCGCCAGCAGCCAGATAGGGAGGACTAACTATGGCTACACCTTC
CASSQIGRTNYGYTF
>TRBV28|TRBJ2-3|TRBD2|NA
TGTGCCAGCAGCTTACTAGCGGTCACAGATACGCAGTATTTT
CASSLLAVTDTQYF
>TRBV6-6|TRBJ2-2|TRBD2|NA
TGTGCCAGCAGTTACAGACTAGCGGCGAACACCGGGGAGCTGTTTTTT
CASSYRLAANTGELFF
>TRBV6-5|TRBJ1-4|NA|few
TGTGCCAGCAGTTACGGCACCCGGGGGGAAAAACTGTTTTTT
CASSYGTRGEKLFF
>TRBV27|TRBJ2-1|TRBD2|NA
TGTGCCAGCAGTTCCGTAACGCAGGGACTAGCGGGAGGGCGTGAGCAGTTCTTC
CASSSVTQGLAGGREQFF
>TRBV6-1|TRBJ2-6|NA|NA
TGTGCCAGCTTTCTCGGGGTTACTGGGGCCAACGTCCTGACTTTC
CASFLGVTGANVLTF
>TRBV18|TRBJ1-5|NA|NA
TGTGCCAGCTCACCACAGGAGGGAGTAAACGGGCAGCCCCAGCATTTT
CASSPQEGVNGQPQHF
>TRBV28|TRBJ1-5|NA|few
TGTGCCAGCAGTTTATGGATAGGGGGTAATCAGCCCCAGCATTTT
CASSLWIGGNQPQHF
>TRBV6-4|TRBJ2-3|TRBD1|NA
TGTGCCAGCAGTGAGACAGGGGGATCAGATACGCAGTATTTT
CASSETGGSDTQYF
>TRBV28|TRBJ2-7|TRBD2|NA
TGTGCCAGCAGTTCCCCTCCTAGCGGGTACGAGCAGTACTTC
CASSSPPSGYEQYF
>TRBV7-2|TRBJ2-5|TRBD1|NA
TGTGCCAGCAGCACCGGGACAGGGGGCTCAGAGACCCAGTACTTC
CASSTGTGGSETQYF
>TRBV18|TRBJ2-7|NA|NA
TGTGCCAGCTCACCAAGTCAGGCCTACGAGCAGTACTTC
CASSPSQAYEQYF
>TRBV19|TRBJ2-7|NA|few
TGTGCCAGTAGTATACGCCACGCGACTCCCTACGAGCAGTACTTC
CASSIRHATPYEQYF
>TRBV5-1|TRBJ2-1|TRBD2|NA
TGCGCCAGCAGCTCCTATGCTAGCGGATCCTACAATGAGCAGTTCTTC
CASSSYASGSYNEQFF
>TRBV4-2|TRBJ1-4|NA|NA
TGTGCCAGCAGCCAAGAACTTTTAGCCCCTGAAAAACTGTTTTTT
CASSQELLAPEKLFF
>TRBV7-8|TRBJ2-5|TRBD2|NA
TGTGCCAGCAGCGTCCGACTAGCGGGGTCGGGCGAGACCCAGTACTTC
CASSVRLAGSGETQYF
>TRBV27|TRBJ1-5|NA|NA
TGTGCCAGCAGTTTGGAGGGGAAGGATCAGCCCCAGCATTTT
CASSLEGKDQPQHF
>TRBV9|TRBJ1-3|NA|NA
TGTGCCAGCAGCCCCGCGGGGCGCCCGGGGGGAAACACCATATATTTT
CASSPAGRPGGNTIYF
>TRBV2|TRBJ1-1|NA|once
TGTGCCAGCAGTGAGTTTGTGGGGAGTACTGAAGCTTTCTTT
CASSEFVGSTEAFF
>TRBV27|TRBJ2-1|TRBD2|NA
TGTGCCAGCAGTTTATTCGACGGGGAGGGAAATGAGCAGTTCTTC
CASSLFDGEGNEQFF
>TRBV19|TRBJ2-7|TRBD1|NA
TGTGCCAGCGAACCGACAGGGGGAATCTACGAGCAGTACTTC
CASEPTGGIYEQYF
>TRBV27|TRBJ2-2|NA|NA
TGTGCCAGCAGTATAACAGGGTTGAGCGGGGAGCTGTTTTTT
CASSITGLSGELFF
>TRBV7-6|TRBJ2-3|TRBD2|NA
TGTGCCAGCAGCTTTGGCGGGAGGGCGGATACGCAGTATTTT
CASSFGGRADTQYF
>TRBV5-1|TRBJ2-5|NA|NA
TGCGCCAGCAGAATCCGGGAAGAGACCCAGTACTTC
CASRIREETQYF
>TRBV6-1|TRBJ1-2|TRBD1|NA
TGTGCCAGCAGTGAAGGCTTACAGGGGTCTGGCTACACCTTC
CASSEGLQGSGYTF
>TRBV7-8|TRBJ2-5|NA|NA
TGTGCCAGCAGCTTAGCGTTGGGAGGACAGGAGGTGGAGACCCAGTACTTC
CASSLALGGQEVETQYF
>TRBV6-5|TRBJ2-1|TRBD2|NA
TGTGCCAGCAGTTACGGCGGGAGGGCCTTCAATGAGCAGTTCTTC
CASSYGGRAFNEQFF